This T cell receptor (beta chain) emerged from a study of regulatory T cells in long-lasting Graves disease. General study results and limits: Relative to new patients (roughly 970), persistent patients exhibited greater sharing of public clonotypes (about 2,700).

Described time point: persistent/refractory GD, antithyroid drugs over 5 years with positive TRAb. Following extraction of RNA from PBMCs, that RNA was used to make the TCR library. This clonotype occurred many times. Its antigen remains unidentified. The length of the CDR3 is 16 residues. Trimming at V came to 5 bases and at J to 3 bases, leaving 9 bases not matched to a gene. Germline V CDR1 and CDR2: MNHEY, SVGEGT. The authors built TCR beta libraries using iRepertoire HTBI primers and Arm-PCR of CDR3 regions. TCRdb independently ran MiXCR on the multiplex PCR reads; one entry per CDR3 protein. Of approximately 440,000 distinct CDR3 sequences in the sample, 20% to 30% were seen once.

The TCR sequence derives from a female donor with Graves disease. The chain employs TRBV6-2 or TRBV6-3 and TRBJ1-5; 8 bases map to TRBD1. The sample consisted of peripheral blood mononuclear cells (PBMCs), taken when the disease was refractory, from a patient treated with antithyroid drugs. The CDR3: CASSGPDRVANQPQHF. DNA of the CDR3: TGTGCCAGCAGTGGCCCGGACAGGGTAGCCAATCAGCCCCAGCATTTT.